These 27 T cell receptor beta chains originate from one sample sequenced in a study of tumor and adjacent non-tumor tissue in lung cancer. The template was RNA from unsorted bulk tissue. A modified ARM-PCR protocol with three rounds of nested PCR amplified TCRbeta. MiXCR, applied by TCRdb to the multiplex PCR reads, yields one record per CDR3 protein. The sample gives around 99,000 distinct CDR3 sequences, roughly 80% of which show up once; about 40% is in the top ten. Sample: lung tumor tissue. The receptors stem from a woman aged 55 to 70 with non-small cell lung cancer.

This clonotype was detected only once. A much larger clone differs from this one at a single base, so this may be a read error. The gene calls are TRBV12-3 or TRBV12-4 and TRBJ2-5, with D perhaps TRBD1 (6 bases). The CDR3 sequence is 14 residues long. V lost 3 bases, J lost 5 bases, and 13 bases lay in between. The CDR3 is CASSFLGAWETQYF. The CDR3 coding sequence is TGTGCCAGCAGTTTCCTGGGGGCTTGGGAGACCCAGTACTTC.

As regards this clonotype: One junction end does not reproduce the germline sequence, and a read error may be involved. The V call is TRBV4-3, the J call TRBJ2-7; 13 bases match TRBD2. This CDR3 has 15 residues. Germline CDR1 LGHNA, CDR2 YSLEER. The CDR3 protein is CPSSQGTSGTYGQYF. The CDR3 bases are TGCCCCAGCAGCCAAGGGACTAGCGGGACCTACGGGCAGTACTTC.

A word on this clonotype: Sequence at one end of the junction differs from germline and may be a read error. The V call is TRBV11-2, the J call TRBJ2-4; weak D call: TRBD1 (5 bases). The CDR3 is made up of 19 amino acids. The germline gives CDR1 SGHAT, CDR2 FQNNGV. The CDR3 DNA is TGTGTCAGCAGCATAGGAGTCCTCCCCCTCCAAGGGGTCAAAAACATTCAGTACTTC. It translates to CVSSIGVLPLQGVKNIQYF.

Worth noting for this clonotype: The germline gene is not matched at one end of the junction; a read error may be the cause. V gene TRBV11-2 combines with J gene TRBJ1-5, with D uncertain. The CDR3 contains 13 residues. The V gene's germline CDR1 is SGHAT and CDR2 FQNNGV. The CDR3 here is CASGYHSNQHQHF. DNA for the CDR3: TGTGCCAGCGGCTATCATAGCAATCAGCACCAGCATTTT.

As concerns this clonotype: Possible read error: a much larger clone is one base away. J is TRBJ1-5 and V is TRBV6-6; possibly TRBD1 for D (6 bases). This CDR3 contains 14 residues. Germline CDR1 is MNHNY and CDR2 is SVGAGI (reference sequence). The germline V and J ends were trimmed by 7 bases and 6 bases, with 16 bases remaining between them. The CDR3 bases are TGTGCCAGCACCCCCGGCAGGGGCGGTCAGCCCCAGCATTTT. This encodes CASTPGRGGQPQHF.

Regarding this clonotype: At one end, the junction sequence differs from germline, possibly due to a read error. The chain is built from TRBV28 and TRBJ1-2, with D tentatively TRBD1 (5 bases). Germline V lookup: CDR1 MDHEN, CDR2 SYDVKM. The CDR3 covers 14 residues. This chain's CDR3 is CASIRDGVFLGYSF. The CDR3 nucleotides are TGTGCCAGCATCCGGGACGGGGTTTTTCTTGGCTACTCCTTC.

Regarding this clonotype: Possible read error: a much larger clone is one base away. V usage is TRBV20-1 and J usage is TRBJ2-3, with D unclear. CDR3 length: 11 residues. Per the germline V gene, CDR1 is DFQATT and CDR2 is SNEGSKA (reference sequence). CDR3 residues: CNAPPSDTQYF. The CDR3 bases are TGCAATGCCCCCCCGTCGGATACGCAGTATTTT.

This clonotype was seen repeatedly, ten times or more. The CDR3 DNA reads as TGTGCCAGCAGTCCGACAGGGCGGAACACTGAAGCTTTCTTT. Residues: CASSPTGRNTEAFF. The V call is TRBV12-3 or TRBV12-4, the J call TRBJ1-1; the match to TRBD1 covers 7 bases. The ends lost 5 bases at V and 1 base at J; junction bases unmatched: 4. This CDR3 comprises 14 residues.

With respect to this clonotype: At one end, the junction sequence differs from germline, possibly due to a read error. CDR3 sequence: CAWSIQAGTYKQYF. For the CDR3, the DNA is TGTGCCTGGAGTATACAGGCCGGAACCTACAAGCAGTACTTC. This rearrangement joins TRBV30 to TRBJ2-7; possible D gene TRBD1, 5 bases. Germline CDR1 and CDR2: GTSNPN and SVGIG (reference sequence). The CDR3 is made up of 14 amino acids.

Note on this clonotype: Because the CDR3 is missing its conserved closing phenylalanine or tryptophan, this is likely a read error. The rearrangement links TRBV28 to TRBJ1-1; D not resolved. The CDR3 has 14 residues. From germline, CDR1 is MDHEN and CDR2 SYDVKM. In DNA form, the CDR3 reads TGTGCCAGCAGTTTACTGAGTGGGAACGCTGAAGCTTTCCTT. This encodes CASSLLSGNAEAFL.

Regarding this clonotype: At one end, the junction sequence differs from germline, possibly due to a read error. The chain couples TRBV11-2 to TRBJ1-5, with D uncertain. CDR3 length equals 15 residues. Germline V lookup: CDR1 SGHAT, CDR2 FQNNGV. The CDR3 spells CAGSLDPAGNRPQHF. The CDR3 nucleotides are TGTGCCGGCAGCTTAGATCCAGCAGGTAATCGGCCCCAGCATTTT.

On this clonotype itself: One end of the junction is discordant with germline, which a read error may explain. The CDR3 DNA reads TGTGCCAGAAGCTTAGAGGACGGCTATACGCAGTATTTT. Its protein is CARSLEDGYTQYF. V is TRBV11-2 and J is TRBJ2-3; D not certain. Germline CDR1 is SGHAT and CDR2 is FQNNGV. The CDR3 is 13 amino acids.

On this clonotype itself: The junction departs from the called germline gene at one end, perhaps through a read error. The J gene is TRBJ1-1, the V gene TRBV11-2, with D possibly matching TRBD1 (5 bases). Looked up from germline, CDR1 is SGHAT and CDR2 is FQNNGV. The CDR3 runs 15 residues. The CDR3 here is CASSPPGVGDTEPFF. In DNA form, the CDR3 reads TGTGCCAGCAGCCCCCCGGGGGTTGGTGACACTGAACCTTTCTTT.

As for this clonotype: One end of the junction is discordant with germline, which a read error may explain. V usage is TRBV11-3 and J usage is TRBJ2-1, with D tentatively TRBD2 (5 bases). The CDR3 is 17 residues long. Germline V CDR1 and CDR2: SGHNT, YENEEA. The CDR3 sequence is CASSLELTIWSHNEQLF. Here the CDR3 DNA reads TGTGCCAGTAGCTTAGAGTTGACTATCTGGAGCCACAATGAGCAGCTCTTC.

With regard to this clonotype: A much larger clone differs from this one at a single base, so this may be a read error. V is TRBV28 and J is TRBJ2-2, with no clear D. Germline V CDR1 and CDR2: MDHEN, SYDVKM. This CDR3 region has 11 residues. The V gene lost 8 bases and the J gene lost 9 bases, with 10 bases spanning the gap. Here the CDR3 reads CASGWRRELFF. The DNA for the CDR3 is TGTGCCAGCGGGTGGCGGAGGGAGCTGTTTTTT.

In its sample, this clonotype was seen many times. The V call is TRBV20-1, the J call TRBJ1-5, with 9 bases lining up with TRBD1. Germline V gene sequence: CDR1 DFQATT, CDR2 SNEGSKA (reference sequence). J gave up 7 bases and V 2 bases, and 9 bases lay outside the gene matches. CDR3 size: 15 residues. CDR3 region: CSARRVGTGSQPQHF. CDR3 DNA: TGCAGTGCTAGAAGAGTCGGGACAGGGAGCCAGCCCCAGCATTTT.

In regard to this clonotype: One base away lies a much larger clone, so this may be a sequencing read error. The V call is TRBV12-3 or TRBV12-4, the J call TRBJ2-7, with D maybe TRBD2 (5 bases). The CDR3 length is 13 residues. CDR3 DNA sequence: TGTGCCAACAGTTTTGGGTGGAGGTACGAGCAGTACTTC. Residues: CANSFGWRYEQYF.

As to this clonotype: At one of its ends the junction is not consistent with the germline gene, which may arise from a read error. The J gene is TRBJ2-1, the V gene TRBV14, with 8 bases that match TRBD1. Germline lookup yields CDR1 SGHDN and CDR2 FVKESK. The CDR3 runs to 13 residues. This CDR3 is CAGSSDRDGEQFF. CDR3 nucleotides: TGTGCCGGCAGCTCGGACAGGGATGGTGAGCAATTCTTC.

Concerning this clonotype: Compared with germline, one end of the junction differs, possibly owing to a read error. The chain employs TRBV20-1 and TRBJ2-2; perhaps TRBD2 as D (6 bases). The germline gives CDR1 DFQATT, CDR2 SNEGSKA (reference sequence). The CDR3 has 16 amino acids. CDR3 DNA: TGCAGTACTAGAATCGGGGGAGCTGGCCTGCACGGGGAGCTGCTTTTT. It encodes CSTRIGGAGLHGELLF.

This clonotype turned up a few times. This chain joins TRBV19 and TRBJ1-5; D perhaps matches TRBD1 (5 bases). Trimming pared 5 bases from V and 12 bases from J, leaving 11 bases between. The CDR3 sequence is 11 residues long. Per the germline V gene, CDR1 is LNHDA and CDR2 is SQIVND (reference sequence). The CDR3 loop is CASSATGHQHF. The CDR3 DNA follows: TGTGCCAGTAGTGCAACAGGACACCAGCATTTT.

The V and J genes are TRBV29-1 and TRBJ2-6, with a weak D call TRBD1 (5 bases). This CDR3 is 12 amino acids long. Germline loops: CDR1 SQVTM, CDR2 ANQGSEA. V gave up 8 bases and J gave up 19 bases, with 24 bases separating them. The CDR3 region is CSLQTGANVLTF. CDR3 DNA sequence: TGCAGCCTTCAGACTGGGGCCAACGTTCTAACTTTC.

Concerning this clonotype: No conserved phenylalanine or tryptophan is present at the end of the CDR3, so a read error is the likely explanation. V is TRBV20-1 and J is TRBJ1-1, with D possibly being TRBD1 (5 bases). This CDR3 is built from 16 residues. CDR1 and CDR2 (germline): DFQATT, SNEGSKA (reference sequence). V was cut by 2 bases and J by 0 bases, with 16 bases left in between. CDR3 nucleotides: TGCAGTGCTAGAAGCCAGGGAGCGCCAATGAACACTGAAGCTTTCTCT. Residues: CSARSQGAPMNTEAFS.

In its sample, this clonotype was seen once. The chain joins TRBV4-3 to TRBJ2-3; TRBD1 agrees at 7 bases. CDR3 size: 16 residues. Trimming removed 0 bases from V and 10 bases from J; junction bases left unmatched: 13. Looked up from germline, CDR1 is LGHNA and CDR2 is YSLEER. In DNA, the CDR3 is TGCGCCAGCAGCCAAGAAGTCCGGACAGGCGCTGATGCGCAGTATTTT. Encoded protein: CASSQEVRTGADAQYF.

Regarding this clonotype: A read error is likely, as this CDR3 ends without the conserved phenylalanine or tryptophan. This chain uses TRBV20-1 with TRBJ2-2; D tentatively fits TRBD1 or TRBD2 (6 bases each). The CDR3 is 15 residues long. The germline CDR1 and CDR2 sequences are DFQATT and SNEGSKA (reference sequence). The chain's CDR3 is CNARATGRDTGELFS. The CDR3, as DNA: TGCAATGCTAGAGCCACAGGGCGGGATACAGGGGAGCTGTTTTCT.

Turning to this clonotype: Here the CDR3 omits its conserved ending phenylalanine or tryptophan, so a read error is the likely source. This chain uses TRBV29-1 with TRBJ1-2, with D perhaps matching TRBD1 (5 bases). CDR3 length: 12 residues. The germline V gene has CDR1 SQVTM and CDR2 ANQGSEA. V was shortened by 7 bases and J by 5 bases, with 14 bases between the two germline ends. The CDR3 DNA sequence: TGCAGCGCTTTGACAGAGCCTTATGGCTACACCATC. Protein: CSALTEPYGYTI.

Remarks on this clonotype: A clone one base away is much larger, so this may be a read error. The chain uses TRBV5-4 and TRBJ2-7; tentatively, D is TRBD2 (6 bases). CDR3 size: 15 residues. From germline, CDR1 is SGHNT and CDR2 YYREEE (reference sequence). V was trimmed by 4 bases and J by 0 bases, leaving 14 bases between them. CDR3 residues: CASSNRRVVSYEQYF. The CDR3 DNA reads TGTGCCAGCAGCAACAGGAGGGTAGTCTCCTACGAGCAGTACTTC.

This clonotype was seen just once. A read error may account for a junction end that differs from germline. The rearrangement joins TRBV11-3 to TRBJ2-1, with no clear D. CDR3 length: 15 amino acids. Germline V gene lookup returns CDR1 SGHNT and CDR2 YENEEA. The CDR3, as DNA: TGTGCCAGCTGCTTAAAGCCAACCAGGTGGTTCGGGCAGTTCTTC. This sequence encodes CASCLKPTRWFGQFF.